These 20 T cell receptor beta chains share one sample of origin, sequenced in a study of blood T cell repertoires in COVID-19. The repertoire was sequenced with immunoSEQ multiplex PCR; TCRdb's copy has only in-frame clones and lacks some. The sample yields around 280,000 clones, around nine tenths seen once. The specimen was PBMCs or T cells enriched from blood (not recorded which). The receptors come from a woman aged 40 to 55 who had recovered from COVID-19.

This clone was found once. The chain combines TRBV5-1 with TRBJ1-3; 11 bases are shared with TRBD1. With V trimmed by 1 base and J by 7 bases, 10 bases remained unmatched. The CDR3 spans 17 residues. Germline V gene data show CDR1 as SGHRS and CDR2 as YFSETQ. The CDR3 nucleotides read TGCGCCAGCAGCTTGCCGGGGACAGGGGGAAGCGGTAACACCATATATTTT. It codes for CASSLPGTGGSGNTIYF.

This clone was seen a handful of times. The chain combines TRBV29-1 with TRBJ1-2; 7 positions match TRBD1. The V segment lost 0 bases and the J segment 7 bases; nucleotides outside the gene matches: 5. CDR3 length: 13 residues. Germline assignment: CDR1 SQVTM and CDR2 ANQGSEA. As DNA, the CDR3 is TGCAGCGTTGAAGACGACAGGGAAAGTGGCTACACCTTC. Translating gives CSVEDDRESGYTF.

The rearrangement joins TRBV19 to TRBJ2-7; TRBD1 might be the D (6 bases). The V gene's germline CDR1 is LNHDA and CDR2 SQIVND (reference sequence). The CDR3 has 14 amino acids. Trimming took 4 bases from V and 3 from J, leaving 13 bases between them. The DNA for the CDR3 is TGTGCCAGTAGTACAATGACAGGTTACTACGAGCAGTACTTC. This encodes CASSTMTGYYEQYF.

The rearrangement joins TRBV5-6 to TRBJ2-3, with TRBD1 matching 7 bases. This CDR3 spans 17 amino acids. Germline V lookup: CDR1 SGHDT, CDR2 YYEEEE. Trimming cost V 4 bases and J 2 bases; bases outside gene matches: 13. CDR3 amino acids: CASSPGARDSPTDTQYF. CDR3 nucleotides: TGTGCCAGCAGCCCCGGAGCCCGGGACAGTCCCACAGATACGCAGTATTTT.

The chain couples TRBV11-2 to TRBJ1-6; no clear D. The CDR3 is 14 amino acids. V lost 1 base to trimming and J lost 8 bases, with 9 bases between them. In germline, CDR1 is SGHAT, CDR2 FQNNGV. Here the CDR3 DNA reads TGTGCCAGCAGCTTAGGGGTAGGAGATTCACCCCTCCACTTT. Protein sequence: CASSLGVGDSPLHF.

This sequence joins TRBV30 and TRBJ1-2, with TRBD1 identical over 7 bases. This CDR3 comprises 18 residues. Germline lookup yields CDR1 GTSNPN and CDR2 SVGIG (reference sequence). V shed 2 bases and J 6 bases; nucleotides not matched to a gene: 21. The CDR3 coding sequence is TGTGCCTGGAGTCCGCCCTTCGACAGGGCAGGAGGATCGGATGGCTACACCTTC. Protein product: CAWSPPFDRAGGSDGYTF.

The chain joins TRBV5-1 to TRBJ1-5; no clear D gene. Trimming shortened V by 0 bases and J by 5 bases, and 12 bases separated the two germline ends. CDR3 length equals 15 residues. CDR1 and CDR2 (germline): SGHRS, YFSETQ. The CDR3 nucleotides are TGCGCCAGCAGCTTGGACGGTGGGAGTGATCAGCCCCAGCATTTT. As protein: CASSLDGGSDQPQHF.

This clone appeared a few times. The chain couples TRBV2 to TRBJ1-1, with 9 bases fitting TRBD1. CDR1 is SNHLY and CDR2 is FYNNEI in the germline V gene. CDR3 size: 13 residues. V lost 10 bases, J lost 2 bases, and 5 bases stayed unmatched. The CDR3 bases are TGTGCCACCTTGGGACAGGGAAACACTGAAGCTTTCTTT. Translation: CATLGQGNTEAFF.

The rearrangement joins TRBV27 to TRBJ2-1; TRBD2 matches 8 bases. V shed 5 bases, J shed 3 bases, and the junction held 12 bases outside the gene matches. Per the germline V gene, CDR1 is MNHEY and CDR2 is SMNVEV (reference sequence). The CDR3 sequence is 17 residues long. The CDR3 nucleotides read TGTGCCAGCAGTGAACCCCCCCCCAGCGGGGGCTACAATGAGCAGTTCTTC. It specifies CASSEPPPSGGYNEQFF.

This chain links TRBV18 with TRBJ2-2, with 11 bases identical to TRBD2. This CDR3 has 17 amino acids. V shed 1 base and J 3 bases; nucleotides not matched to a gene: 4. From germline, CDR1 is KGHSH and CDR2 LQKENI. Here the CDR3 reads CASSPLLAGADTGELFF. The CDR3 DNA follows: TGTGCCAGCTCACCACTACTAGCGGGGGCTGACACCGGGGAGCTGTTTTTT.

V is TRBV7-3 and J is TRBJ2-1, with D possibly matching TRBD1 (5 bases). CDR1 is SGHTA and CDR2 is FQGTGA in the germline V gene. Between the trimmed V and J ends, which lost 5 bases and 8 bases, there was a span of 19 bases. This CDR3 has 15 residues. The CDR3 DNA follows: TGTGCCAGCAGCCAACGTTTGGGGCAGTTCGATGAGCAGTTCTTC. This gives the protein CASSQRLGQFDEQFF.

The gene calls are TRBV5-1 and TRBJ1-1; D is unresolved. The ends were cut back, 1 base at V and 4 bases at J, with 11 bases in the middle. CDR3 length: 14 residues. Per germline, CDR1 SGHRS and CDR2 YFSETQ. CDR3 loop: CASSLFGETTEAFF. The CDR3 DNA sequence: TGCGCCAGCAGCTTGTTCGGGGAGACCACTGAAGCTTTCTTT.

The rearrangement joins TRBV7-2 to TRBJ1-2; 7 bases agree with TRBD1. This CDR3 has 15 amino acids. Per the germline V gene, CDR1 is SGHTA and CDR2 is FQGNSA. Unmatched junction bases numbered 5, after V lost 1 base and J lost 3 bases. The CDR3 protein is CASSLGSGGYYGYTF. The CDR3 DNA reads TGTGCCAGCAGCTTAGGATCAGGGGGGTACTATGGCTACACCTTC.

The V gene is TRBV9, the J gene TRBJ2-7, with TRBD2 matching 14 bases. The germline V gene encodes CDR1 SGDLS and CDR2 YYNGEE. Trimming at V came to 4 bases and at J to 4 bases, leaving 7 bases not matched to a gene. This CDR3 has 16 residues. The DNA for the CDR3 is TGTGCCAGCAGCTCTGGACTAGCGGGGGGTCAATACGAGCAGTACTTC. The encoded protein is CASSSGLAGGQYEQYF. The variable domain in full, with the rest retrieved from reference TRBV9 and TRBJ2-7, is DSGVTQTPKHLITATGQRVTLRCSPRSGDLSVYWYQQSLDQGLQFLIQYYNGEERAKGNILERFSAQQFPDLHSELNLSSLELGDSALYFCASSSGLAGGQYEQYFGPGTRLTVT.

The chain combines TRBV6-5 with TRBJ2-3, with TRBD2 as a possible D gene (6 bases). CDR1 is MNHEY, CDR2 SVGAGI, per germline. The V gene lost 7 bases and the J gene lost 3 bases, with 8 bases spanning the gap. The CDR3 has 12 amino acids. CDR3 region: CASTEGTDTQYF. CDR3 sequence (DNA): TGTGCCAGCACGGAGGGGACAGATACGCAGTATTTT.

The chain joins TRBV7-2 to TRBJ1-1, with D possibly being TRBD1 (6 bases). CDR3 length: 18 residues. The V end lost 1 base, the J end lost 0 bases, and 18 bases lay between the germline ends. Germline values: CDR1 SGHTA, CDR2 FQGNSA. The chain's CDR3 is CASSLEGQGRGLNTEAFF. CDR3 sequence (DNA): TGTGCCAGCAGCTTAGAGGGTCAGGGGCGTGGGTTGAACACTGAAGCTTTCTTT.

The rearrangement links TRBV18 to TRBJ1-1, with D uncertain. Germline V gives CDR1 KGHSH, CDR2 LQKENI. Trimming took off 9 bases at V and 2 bases at J, with 7 bases between the two ends. The CDR3 consists of 11 residues. The CDR3 reads CASSVNTEAFF. In DNA, the CDR3 is TGTGCCAGTTCGGTCAACACTGAAGCTTTCTTT.

V and J are TRBV9 and TRBJ1-2, with unresolved D. The germline V gene has CDR1 SGDLS and CDR2 YYNGEE. Trimming left V 6 bases short and J 8 bases short, with 14 bases between. The CDR3 loop spans 12 amino acids. Here the CDR3 reads CASNTPPGGYTF. DNA for the CDR3: TGTGCCAGCAACACACCCCCGGGGGGCTACACCTTC.

The chain has TRBV5-1 and TRBJ2-5, with 9 bases matching TRBD1. CDR3 length equals 18 residues. CDR1 SGHRS and CDR2 YFSETQ come from the germline V gene. J lost 7 bases, V lost 0 bases, and 16 bases had no gene match. The chain's CDR3 is CASSLGPPGTGSRGTQYF. CDR3 nucleotides: TGCGCCAGCAGCTTGGGTCCCCCCGGGACAGGGTCCAGAGGGACCCAGTACTTC.

The rearrangement uses TRBV2 and TRBJ1-6; the D gene is possibly TRBD1 (5 bases). Germline values: CDR1 SNHLY, CDR2 FYNNEI. There are 16 residues in the CDR3. With 2 bases removed from V and 10 bases from J, the gap between germline ends came to 18 bases. CDR3 protein: CASSEQAAGVGSPLHF. CDR3 DNA sequence: TGTGCCAGCAGTGAACAGGCGGCGGGGGTAGGGTCACCCCTCCACTTT.